This T cell receptor beta chain originates from a study of T-cell reconstitution after alpha-beta-depleted transplantation in children. Library preparation (for TCRbeta) was performed with unique molecular identifiers. TCRdb itself ran the PCR reads through MiXCR, one entry per CDR3 protein. This table has around 680,000 distinct CDR3 sequences, 16% appearing once. This CDR3 is built from 15 residues. Germline V gene lookup returns CDR1 DFQATT and CDR2 SNEGSKA (reference sequence). With 5 bases removed from V and 0 bases from J, the gap between germline ends came to 14 bases. The TCR sequence derives from a human donor who donated a stem cell graft to a child with acute myeloid leukemia. The specimen was PBMCs from the stem cell graft donor, collected from the stem cell graft. J is TRBJ2-4 and V is TRBV20-1, with D maybe TRBD2 (6 bases). Written as DNA, the CDR3 is TGCAGTGCTCCGGGGGAGGACCTAGCCAAAAACATTCAGTACTTC. Its protein is CSAPGEDLAKNIQYF.